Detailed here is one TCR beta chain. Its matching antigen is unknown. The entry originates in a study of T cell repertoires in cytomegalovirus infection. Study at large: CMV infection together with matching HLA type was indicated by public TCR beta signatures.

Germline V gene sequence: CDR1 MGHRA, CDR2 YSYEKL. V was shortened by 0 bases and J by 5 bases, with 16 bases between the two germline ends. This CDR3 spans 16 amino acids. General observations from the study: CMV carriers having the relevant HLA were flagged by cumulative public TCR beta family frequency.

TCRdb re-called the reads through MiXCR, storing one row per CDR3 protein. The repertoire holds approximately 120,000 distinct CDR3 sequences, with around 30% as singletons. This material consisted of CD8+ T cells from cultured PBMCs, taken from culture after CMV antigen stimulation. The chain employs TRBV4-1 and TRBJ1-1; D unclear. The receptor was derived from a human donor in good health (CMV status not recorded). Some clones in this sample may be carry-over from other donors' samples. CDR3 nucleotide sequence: TGCGCCAGCAGCCAAGACTGGCCAGGCGCATATACTGAAGCTTTCTTT. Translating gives CASSQDWPGAYTEAFF.